This TCR beta chain was identified in a study of blood T cell repertoires in COVID-19 (dated by TCRdb to the early 2020s). With respect to the entire study: Collaborator samples came from the United States, Italy and Spain and covered acute and convalescent phases of COVID-19. The prospective study material was composed of cDNA or gDNA derived from T cells, B-cell-depleted T cells, or PBMCs. Subjects who had been exposed to COVID-19, were actively infected with it, or had recovered from it provided the deeply sampled blood TCRbeta repertoires that made up the dataset. The repertoires were released in a freely available public database meant as a resource for research on the immune response to SARS-CoV-2. The samples were drawn from two sources: the first 160 participants of the ongoing ImmuneRACE study, and fewer than 1,500 subjects contributed by 6 global collaborators. The sample metadata nearly always contained a de-identified subject ID, COVID-19 status, age in years and sex. Where HLA class I and class II types were available, the types were taken from metadata supplied by the sample provider, not from assay-based typing. Summary of the overall study and its limitations: The amount of clinical and demographic metadata varied by source and participant and was provided uncurated.

Collaborating institutions collected whole blood in K2EDTA tubes following their own protocols. Collaborator samples were shipped for TCRbeta analysis as frozen whole blood, isolated PBMCs, or DNA extracted from either sample type. As regards this clone: Its antigen is not yet known. Per-base quality was not reported, and no clone a single base away is much larger than it.

TCRbeta CDR3 regions were amplified from genomic DNA using the immunoSEQ Assay, a bias-controlled multiplex PCR. Under the source paper's analysis protocol: The number of nucleated cells in each sample was estimated by amplification of reference gene primers within the assay. To quantify the absolute abundance of each unique TCRbeta CDR3 rearrangement, sequence reads were collapsed and filtered. For each sample, productive Simpson clonality was calculated as the square root of Simpson's diversity index across productive rearrangements. Sourced from immuneACCESS, this table was stored by TCRdb with only in-frame sequences that have V and J called. A share of the clones is absent; for the studies checked, an unresolved V gene accounts for under half, and the remainder has no known explanation. V, J and clone size reflect that table, while D and trimming were determined from the DNA. The sample contains approximately 72,000 clones, roughly 80% of them found a single time. 18% of the sample comes from the top ten.

V is pared back by 6 bases and J by 0 bases, with 15 bases lying between the germline termini. Via the germline V gene (reference sequence), CDR1 is LGHDT and CDR2 YNNKEL. Counted from cysteine to phenylalanine, this CDR3 has 16 amino acids. Left in the record is the CDR3 DNA by itself, 48 bases read in frame from the first base. This clonotype originated in a woman of 80 years or more with acute or convalescent COVID-19. Sequencing was performed on peripheral blood. The rearranged segments are TRBV3-1 (or the pseudogene TRBV3-2) and TRBJ1-5, with the D gene not clear enough to name. The sequence in DNA is TGTGCCAGCAGTCTTGGGAGAGGTTATAGCAATCAGCCCCAGCATTTT. It translates as CASSLGRGYSNQPQHF.